This passage covers 9 T cell receptor beta chains from one sample sequenced in a study of blood T cell repertoires in COVID-19. Clones were read by immunoSEQ multiplex PCR, and TCRdb kept only the in-frame ones, dropping some. This table holds approximately 150,000 clones, 75% to 85% found once. Specimen: peripheral blood. Source of these receptors: an older woman with COVID-19, enrolled during active disease.

The chain carries TRBV10-3 and TRBJ2-6; D not certain. The CDR3 runs to 15 residues. V was cut by 0 bases and J by 1 base, with 4 bases left in between. Germline V CDR1 and CDR2: ENHRY, SYGVKD. CDR3: CAISESASGANVLTF. CDR3 sequence (DNA): TGTGCCATCAGTGAGTCTGCGTCTGGGGCCAACGTCCTGACTTTC.

This clone was counted between two and nine times. The rearrangement links TRBV21-1 to TRBJ2-7; TRBD2 reflects the table's D call only, with no check against the DNA. TRBV21-1 is a known pseudogene. The CDR3 is 17 residues long. The CDR3 region has the DNA TGTGCCAGCAGCGACCGTGGACTAGCGGGGGGATTTTACGAGCAGTACGTC. Amino acid sequence: CASSDRGLAGGFYEQYV.

J is TRBJ2-1 and V is TRBV6-6; TRBD2 matches 9 bases. J was trimmed by 0 bases and V by 5 bases; bases with no gene match: 14. CDR3 length: 19 residues. Germline lookup yields CDR1 MNHNY and CDR2 SVGAGI (reference sequence). CDR3 amino acids: CASSPRTSVLGISYNEQFF. The DNA of the CDR3 is TGTGCCAGCAGTCCACGGACTAGCGTGCTCGGGATCTCCTACAATGAGCAGTTCTTC.

This rearrangement joins TRBV5-4 to TRBJ2-2, with D unresolved. The CDR3 runs to 16 residues. The ends were cut back, 0 bases at V and 0 bases at J, with 9 bases in the middle. Per germline, CDR1 SGHNT and CDR2 YYREEE (reference sequence). In DNA, the CDR3 is TGTGCCAGCAGCTTGGGGTGGCCAACGAACACCGGGGAGCTGTTTTTT. Translating it yields CASSLGWPTNTGELFF.

J is TRBJ2-1 and V is TRBV6-5, with a weak D call TRBD1 (6 bases). Germline CDR1 and CDR2: MNHEY and SVGAGI. The V and J ends lost 0 bases and 2 bases respectively, with 8 bases between them. The CDR3 contains 15 residues. The CDR3 protein is CASSYSGATYNEQFF. The CDR3 DNA reads as TGTGCCAGCAGTTACTCGGGGGCGACCTACAATGAGCAGTTCTTC.

This clone was detected a few times. The CDR3 spells CASSEGQGQPQHF. The DNA of the CDR3 is TGTGCCAGCAGTGAGGGACAGGGCCAGCCCCAGCATTTT. V usage is TRBV2 and J usage is TRBJ1-5; 9 bases line up with TRBD1. The CDR3 runs to 13 residues. The trim removed 3 bases at V and 7 bases at J, leaving 1 base unmatched. The germline CDR1 and CDR2 sequences are SNHLY and FYNNEI.

The V and J genes are TRBV7-9 and TRBJ2-1, with TRBD2 identical over 7 bases. The CDR3 is 15 amino acids. After removal of 8 bases from V and 0 bases from J, the junction contained 7 bases not matched to a gene. CDR1 and CDR2 from the germline V gene are SEHNR and FQNEAQ (reference sequence). CDR3: CASQEGGGSYNEQFF. Written as DNA, the CDR3 is TGTGCCAGCCAAGAGGGCGGGGGCTCCTACAATGAGCAGTTCTTC.

This clone appeared once. The gene calls are TRBV5-1 and TRBJ1-5, with no clear D. Trimming removed 0 bases from V and 4 bases from J, with 11 bases in between. The germline V gene encodes CDR1 SGHRS and CDR2 YFSETQ. The CDR3 spans 15 residues. CDR3 DNA sequence: TGCGCCAGCAGCTTGGATTCGCCCAGGAATCAGCCCCAGCATTTT. Translating it yields CASSLDSPRNQPQHF.

The J gene is TRBJ2-7, the V gene TRBV7-6; TRBD2 agrees at 9 bases. The length of the CDR3 is 17 residues. The V segment lost 5 bases and the J segment 4 bases; nucleotides outside the gene matches: 15. Looked up from germline, CDR1 is SGHVS and CDR2 is FNYEAQ. This chain's CDR3 is CASSPPPGSGSLYEQYF. CDR3 bases: TGTGCCAGCAGCCCGCCCCCCGGTAGCGGGAGTTTGTACGAGCAGTACTTC.